This is a list of T cell receptor beta chains from one sample in a study of T cells in Graves' hyperthyroidism and ophthalmopathy. MiXCR was run by TCRdb on the multiplex PCR reads, yielding one entry per CDR3 protein. The sample lists 200,000 to 250,000 distinct CDR3 sequences, roughly 22% seen once, with roughly 35% in the top ten. The specimen sequenced was blood. The receptors here all came from a woman aged 40 to 50 with Graves' ophthalmopathy. Each CDR3 is given with its conserved first and last residue. Each record gives: D gene, V gene, J gene, clone size, CDR3 protein, CDR3 DNA. The D gene is left open where the match is weak. A clone size is listed for some rows: how often the clone was seen (once, few, many), or a class if it is expanded.

D: -; V: TRBV6-1; J: TRBJ1-2; size: -; CDR3: CASSDTGRRNYGYTF; DNA: TGTGCCAGCAGTGATACAGGGCGGCGGAACTATGGCTACACCTTC
D: -; V: TRBV28; J: TRBJ2-5; size: -; CDR3: CASSPKDRGETQYF; DNA: TGTGCCAGCAGTCCCAAGGACAGAGGAGAGACCCAGTACTTC
D: TRBD1; V: TRBV4-2; J: TRBJ1-1; size: many; CDR3: CASSPSLGQLNTEAFF; DNA: TGTGCCAGCAGCCCGAGCCTGGGACAGCTGAACACTGAAGCTTTCTTT
D: -; V: TRBV28; J: TRBJ1-6; size: many; CDR3: CASRYSSYNSPLHF; DNA: TGTGCCAGCAGATACAGCTCCTATAATTCACCCCTCCACTTT
D: -; V: TRBV24-1; J: TRBJ2-2; size: many; CDR3: CATSAVGTGELFF; DNA: TGTGCCACCAGTGCAGTTGGGACCGGGGAGCTGTTTTTT
D: -; V: TRBV28; J: TRBJ1-2; size: many; CDR3: CASSHPPGNNYGYTF; DNA: TGTGCCAGCAGTCACCCGCCCGGGAATAACTATGGCTACACCTTC
D: -; V: TRBV6-1; J: TRBJ1-2; size: -; CDR3: CASSEPQRYGYTF; DNA: TGTGCCAGCAGTGAGCCGCAGCGCTATGGCTACACCTTC
D: TRBD1; V: TRBV6-1; J: TRBJ2-7; size: few; CDR3: CASSERTGVYEQYF; DNA: TGTGCCAGCAGTGAGAGGACAGGGGTCTACGAGCAGTACTTC
D: TRBD2; V: TRBV6-5; J: TRBJ2-7; size: many; CDR3: CASSYSRLAGNEQYF; DNA: TGTGCCAGCAGTTACTCAAGACTAGCGGGAAACGAGCAGTACTTC
D: TRBD1; V: TRBV28; J: TRBJ2-4; size: many; CDR3: CASSLGGQGVKNIQYF; DNA: TGTGCCAGCAGTTTGGGGGGACAGGGAGTCAAAAACATTCAGTACTTC
D: -; V: TRBV30; J: TRBJ1-2; size: -; CDR3: CAWSKRAHGYTF; DNA: TGTGCCTGGAGTAAGAGGGCCCATGGCTACACCTTC
D: -; V: TRBV7-3; J: TRBJ2-3; size: few; CDR3: CASSLGHGTDTQYF; DNA: TGTGCCAGCAGCTTAGGACACGGCACAGATACGCAGTATTTT
D: TRBD2; V: TRBV11-2; J: TRBJ2-2; size: many; CDR3: CASSLTRLASRRELFF; DNA: TGTGCCAGCAGCCTGACCCGACTAGCGAGTAGAAGGGAGCTGTTTTTT
D: TRBD1; V: TRBV3-1; J: TRBJ2-7; size: many; CDR3: CASSQSPGQSYEQYF; DNA: TGTGCCAGCAGCCAATCACCGGGACAGTCCTACGAGCAGTACTTC
D: TRBD2; V: TRBV15; J: TRBJ2-2; size: -; CDR3: CATNTGLAGVHGTGELFF; DNA: TGTGCCACCAATACTGGACTAGCGGGAGTCCATGGCACCGGGGAGCTGTTTTTT
D: TRBD1; V: TRBV12-3/TRBV12-4; J: TRBJ2-7; size: -; CDR3: CASSWGTGLEQYF; DNA: TGTGCCAGCAGTTGGGGGACAGGGTTGGAGCAGTACTTC
D: TRBD2; V: TRBV6-4; J: TRBJ2-7; size: many; CDR3: CASSDSGLTPTAFEQYF; DNA: TGTGCCAGCAGTGATTCGGGACTAACACCGACCGCTTTCGAGCAGTACTTC
D: TRBD2; V: TRBV29-1; J: TRBJ2-5; size: few; CDR3: CSVEVTGGTRTQYF; DNA: TGCAGCGTTGAAGTTACGGGAGGGACAAGGACCCAGTACTTC
D: -; V: TRBV10-3; J: TRBJ2-7; size: few; CDR3: CAFSEFPPQTSYEQYF; DNA: TGTGCCTTCAGTGAGTTCCCCCCCCAAACTAGCTACGAGCAGTACTTC
D: -; V: TRBV6-1; J: TRBJ2-2; size: many; CDR3: CASSEGQGSGELFF; DNA: TGTGCCAGCAGTGAGGGTCAGGGTAGCGGGGAGCTGTTTTTT
D: -; V: TRBV15; J: TRBJ1-3; size: many; CDR3: CATSREEGLGSGNTIYF; DNA: TGTGCCACCAGCAGAGAAGAGGGGTTAGGCTCTGGAAACACCATATATTTT
D: -; V: TRBV20-1; J: TRBJ1-5; size: few; CDR3: CSASLDSRGNQPQHF; DNA: TGCAGTGCTAGCTTGGACAGCCGCGGCAATCAGCCCCAGCATTTT
D: -; V: TRBV6-1; J: TRBJ2-2; size: many; CDR3: CASRTVNTGELFF; DNA: TGTGCCAGCAGGACTGTGAACACCGGGGAGCTGTTTTTT
D: -; V: TRBV27; J: TRBJ1-2; size: -; CDR3: CASSFSQGGYGYTF; DNA: TGTGCCAGCAGTTTTTCACAGGGTGGATATGGCTACACCTTC
D: TRBD2; V: TRBV20-1; J: TRBJ2-7; size: many; CDR3: CSASGTSGRGYEQYF; DNA: TGCAGTGCTAGCGGGACTAGCGGGAGAGGGTACGAGCAGTACTTC
D: TRBD2; V: TRBV2; J: TRBJ2-5; size: many; CDR3: CASSALTSAGETQYF; DNA: TGTGCCAGCAGCGCTCTGACTAGCGCCGGGGAGACCCAGTACTTC
D: TRBD1; V: TRBV5-1; J: TRBJ1-1; size: many; CDR3: CASSRETGGRAEAFF; DNA: TGCGCCAGCAGCCGAGAGACAGGGGGCAGGGCTGAAGCTTTCTTT
D: -; V: TRBV28; J: TRBJ2-5; size: many; CDR3: CASSLWGGGGTRETQYF; DNA: TGTGCCAGCAGTTTATGGGGGGGCGGCGGGACCCGGGAGACCCAGTACTTC
D: TRBD2; V: TRBV4-1; J: TRBJ2-7; size: many; CDR3: CASSQGLLAAPEQYF; DNA: TGCGCCAGCAGCCAAGGGTTACTAGCGGCCCCAGAGCAGTACTTC
D: -; V: TRBV30; J: TRBJ2-2; size: few; CDR3: CAWDSGTGELFF; DNA: TGTGCCTGGGATAGTGGCACCGGGGAGCTGTTTTTT
D: -; V: TRBV6-5; J: TRBJ1-1; size: few; CDR3: CASSYGQFRTEAFF; DNA: TGTGCCAGCAGTTATGGACAGTTCCGCACTGAAGCTTTCTTT
D: TRBD2; V: TRBV15; J: TRBJ2-4; size: many; CDR3: CATSSGLAGAKNIQYF; DNA: TGTGCCACCAGCAGTGGGCTAGCGGGAGCCAAAAACATTCAGTACTTC
D: TRBD2; V: TRBV28; J: TRBJ2-5; size: -; CDR3: CASRSGSETQYF; DNA: TGTGCCAGCAGGAGCGGGAGTGAGACCCAGTACTTT